These 24 T cell receptor beta chains came from one sample sequenced in a study of a mutant IDH1 vaccine in newly diagnosed glioma. Sample time point: baseline, week 1 (first vaccination visit). Treatment meaning: pre-vaccination baseline after standard-of-care therapy. The assay was immunoSEQ multiplex PCR, and TCRdb's table has in-frame clones only and misses some. The top ten hold about 2.5% of the sample, which has about 59,000 clones, about nine tenths seen once. Here the sequenced sample was PBMCs, taken from a glioma patient treated with radiotherapy, temozolomide or both. The receptors originated from a man aged 50-60 years with glioma.

V and J are TRBV19 and TRBJ1-5; TRBD1 agrees at 7 bases. The CDR3 has 13 amino acids. Germline loops: CDR1 LNHDA, CDR2 SQIVND (reference sequence). V lost 5 bases, J lost 4 bases, and 2 bases stayed unmatched. DNA for the CDR3: TGTGCCAGTAGTTTACAGGGGAATCAGCCCCAGCATTTT. Its protein product is CASSLQGNQPQHF.

J is TRBJ2-7 and V is TRBV2; tentatively, D is TRBD1 or TRBD2 (6 bases each). The CDR3 contains 14 residues. V dropped 7 bases and J dropped 4 bases, with 17 bases sitting between them. The germline gives CDR1 SNHLY, CDR2 FYNNEI. CDR3 region: CASIKGDLEYEQYF. CDR3 DNA: TGTGCCAGCATTAAGGGGGACTTGGAGTACGAGCAGTACTTC.

The J gene is TRBJ1-2, the V gene TRBV2; TRBD1 might be the D (5 bases). V dropped 7 bases and J dropped 6 bases, with 18 bases sitting between them. The CDR3 has 14 residues. Germline V gives CDR1 SNHLY, CDR2 FYNNEI. Here the CDR3 reads CASTQWGSGDGYTF. The CDR3, as DNA: TGTGCCAGCACCCAATGGGGCAGTGGCGATGGCTACACCTTC.

CDR3 coding DNA: TGTGCCAGCAGCGTCGGACAGATGACTGGAAACACCATATATTTT. Protein: CASSVGQMTGNTIYF. The rearrangement links TRBV9 to TRBJ1-3; tentatively, D is TRBD1 (6 bases). V was cut by 2 bases and J by 2 bases, with 11 bases left in between. The germline V gene encodes CDR1 SGDLS and CDR2 YYNGEE. CDR3 length: 15 amino acids.

This chain links TRBV5-5 with TRBJ1-3; TRBD1 aligns across 10 bases. Losses at the gene ends were 5 bases for V and 4 bases for J; bases not matched to a gene: 15. The CDR3 is 18 residues long. CDR1 is SGHKS and CDR2 is YYEKEE in the germline V gene (reference sequence). The CDR3 spells CASRTGTGVTSSGNTIYF. Here the CDR3 DNA reads TGTGCCAGCAGGACCGGGACAGGGGTAACCTCATCAGGAAACACCATATATTTT.

This chain connects TRBV27 to TRBJ2-3, with TRBD2 matching 8 bases. The CDR3 totals 17 residues. Germline V gives CDR1 MNHEY, CDR2 SMNVEV (reference sequence). The junction had 15 bases not matched to a gene; V was cut back by 3 bases and J by 7 bases. The CDR3 DNA reads TGTGCCAGCAGTTTCACGAGGACTAGCCTCACCCGATATACGCAGTATTTT. Its protein product is CASSFTRTSLTRYTQYF.

V and J are TRBV6-1 and TRBJ2-7, with D tentatively TRBD2 (5 bases). The V gene's germline CDR1 is MNHNS and CDR2 SASEGT. V was trimmed by 0 bases and J by 3 bases, leaving 9 bases between them. The CDR3 sequence is 14 residues long. DNA of the CDR3: TGTGCCAGCAGTGAAGCGGCGGGTATCTACGAGCAGTACTTC. Amino acid sequence: CASSEAAGIYEQYF.

The V and J genes are TRBV7-9 and TRBJ1-5, with a possible D match to TRBD1 (6 bases). The germline CDR1 and CDR2 sequences are SEHNR and FQNEAQ (reference sequence). The V and J ends lost 1 base and 2 bases respectively, with 12 bases between them. The CDR3 has 16 residues. The DNA for the CDR3 is TGTGCCAGCAGCTTAGGTACAGGGTTGGGCAATCAGCCCCAGCATTTT. Its protein product is CASSLGTGLGNQPQHF.

This clone has only one observation. CDR3 in amino acids: CAWRDRLSSYNSPLHF. CDR3 nucleotide sequence: TGTGCCTGGCGGGACCGCCTTAGCTCCTATAATTCACCCCTCCACTTT. V gene TRBV30 combines with J gene TRBJ1-6; D possibly corresponds to TRBD1 (5 bases). The CDR3 totals 16 residues. V lost 5 bases, J lost 0 bases, and 14 bases lay in between. Germline CDR1 reads GTSNPN; CDR2 reads SVGIG (reference sequence). The full variable domain, in which reference TRBV30 and TRBJ1-6 provide the parts outside the CDR3, is SQTIHQWPATLVQPVGSPLSLECTVEGTSNPNLYWYRQAAGRGLQLLFYSVGIGQISSEVPQNLSASRPQDRQFILSSKKLLLSDSGFYLCAWRDRLSSYNSPLHFGNGTRLTVT.

The gene calls are TRBV28 and TRBJ2-3, with D unclear. V was trimmed by 5 bases and J by 2 bases, leaving 8 bases between them. This CDR3 spans 13 amino acids. Germline V gene data show CDR1 as MDHEN and CDR2 as SYDVKM. The DNA of the CDR3 is TGTGCCAGCAGTCCACCCTACACAGATACGCAGTATTTT. Protein product: CASSPPYTDTQYF.

J is TRBJ2-5 and V is TRBV11-3; D is perhaps TRBD1 or TRBD2 (5 bases each). The CDR3 runs 15 residues. The germline gives CDR1 SGHNT, CDR2 YENEEA. V was clipped by 1 base and J by 2 bases, with 11 bases between them. CDR3 sequence reads: CASSLGPREQETQYF. The CDR3, as DNA: TGTGCCAGCAGCTTAGGCCCCAGGGAGCAAGAGACCCAGTACTTC.

This clone was seen once. The V call is TRBV30, the J call TRBJ1-5, with 10 positions matching TRBD1. The CDR3 loop spans 15 amino acids. The germline gives CDR1 GTSNPN, CDR2 SVGIG (reference sequence). Unmatched junction bases numbered 8, after V lost 2 bases and J lost 7 bases. As DNA, the CDR3 is TGTGCCTGGAGTTCATATGGGACAGGGGACCAGCCCCAGCATTTT. Its protein is CAWSSYGTGDQPQHF. Based on the CDR3 plus reference TRBV30 and TRBJ1-5, the full variable domain is SQTIHQWPATLVQPVGSPLSLECTVEGTSNPNLYWYRQAAGRGLQLLFYSVGIGQISSEVPQNLSASRPQDRQFILSSKKLLLSDSGFYLCAWSSYGTGDQPQHFGDGTRLSIL.

This chain joins TRBV4-3 and TRBJ2-7; 9 bases align to TRBD1. Per germline, CDR1 LGHNA and CDR2 YSLEER. There are 15 residues in the CDR3. With 1 base clipped from V and 3 bases from J, the junction kept 4 bases outside the gene matches. CDR3 in amino acids: CASSQGTGAVYEQYF. In DNA, the CDR3 is TGCGCCAGCAGCCAAGGGACAGGGGCCGTCTACGAGCAGTACTTC.

This clone appeared a single time. This chain connects TRBV7-9 to TRBJ1-4, with 7 bases fitting TRBD1. Looked up from germline, CDR1 is SEHNR and CDR2 is FQNEAQ (reference sequence). The CDR3 spans 15 residues. J gave up 1 base and V 5 bases, and 4 bases lay outside the gene matches. The CDR3 protein is CASSRRQGTNEKLFF. The CDR3 DNA reads as TGTGCCAGCAGCCGCCGACAGGGAACTAATGAAAAACTGTTTTTT. Using reference TRBV7-9 and TRBJ1-4 for the parts outside the CDR3, the full variable domain is DTGVSQNPRHKITKRGQNVTFRCDPISEHNRLYWYRQTLGQGPEFLTYFQNEAQLEKSRLLSDRFSAERPKGSFSTLEIQRTEQGDSAMYLCASSRRQGTNEKLFFGSGTQLSVL.

The V call is TRBV28, the J call TRBJ1-1; 9 bases are shared with TRBD1. Germline trimming cut 6 bases from V and 4 bases from J; bases unmatched to any gene: 9. The CDR3 is 15 amino acids. Per germline, CDR1 MDHEN and CDR2 SYDVKM. CDR3: CASRPDRGGGTEAFF. CDR3 DNA: TGTGCCAGCAGACCGGACAGGGGTGGTGGCACTGAAGCTTTCTTT.

V usage is TRBV4-1 and J usage is TRBJ2-2, with a weak D call TRBD1 (5 bases). The CDR3 is 16 amino acids. The ends were cut back, 1 base at V and 4 bases at J, with 13 bases in the middle. Germline V lookup: CDR1 MGHRA, CDR2 YSYEKL. This CDR3 reads CASSQVFQGLTGELFF. In DNA form, the CDR3 reads TGCGCCAGCAGCCAAGTCTTCCAGGGCCTCACCGGGGAGCTGTTTTTT.

This rearrangement joins TRBV7-2 to TRBJ1-2; D call uncertain. The CDR3 loop spans 15 amino acids. In germline, CDR1 is SGHTA, CDR2 FQGNSA. V was cut by 2 bases and J by 4 bases, with 14 bases left in between. CDR3 DNA: TGTGCCAGCAGCTTAATGAGGGTACGCTCCTATGGCTACACCTTC. Amino acids: CASSLMRVRSYGYTF.

The rearrangement uses TRBV7-9 and TRBJ2-2, with a possible D match to TRBD1 (5 bases). CDR3 length: 18 amino acids. The V gene lost 6 bases and the J gene lost 1 base, with 21 bases spanning the gap. Per the germline V gene, CDR1 is SEHNR and CDR2 is FQNEAQ (reference sequence). CDR3 loop: CASRGRTTEFLNTGELFF. Here the CDR3 DNA reads TGTGCCAGCAGAGGTCGGACAACCGAATTTCTGAACACCGGGGAGCTGTTTTTT.

Only a few counts were recorded for this clone. The genes are TRBV30 and TRBJ1-2; tentatively, D is TRBD1 (6 bases). From germline, CDR1 is GTSNPN and CDR2 SVGIG (reference sequence). The CDR3 covers 13 residues. V was trimmed by 8 bases and J by 0 bases, leaving 13 bases between them. CDR3 nucleotide sequence: TGTGCCCACGGGGACACCTCTAACTATGGCTACACCTTC. It codes for CAHGDTSNYGYTF. The full variable domain, completed using reference TRBV30 and TRBJ1-2, is SQTIHQWPATLVQPVGSPLSLECTVEGTSNPNLYWYRQAAGRGLQLLFYSVGIGQISSEVPQNLSASRPQDRQFILSSKKLLLSDSGFYLCAHGDTSNYGYTFGSGTRLTVV.

The V and J genes are TRBV5-1 and TRBJ2-3; 9 bases agree with TRBD1. The germline gives CDR1 SGHRS, CDR2 YFSETQ. There are 16 residues in the CDR3. V lost 3 bases, J lost 1 base, and 6 bases stayed unmatched. The CDR3: CASSSGGQGGTDTQYF. Written as DNA, the CDR3 is TGCGCCAGCAGCTCGGGGGGACAGGGAGGCACAGATACGCAGTATTTT.

This chain joins TRBV7-2 and TRBJ1-3; no reliable D call. Germline V gene data show CDR1 as SGHTA and CDR2 as FQGNSA. V was trimmed by 5 bases and J by 2 bases, leaving 16 bases between them. The CDR3 spans 16 residues. CDR3 region: CASSPAGPSPGNTIYF. Written as DNA, the CDR3 is TGTGCCAGCAGCCCAGCCGGGCCGAGCCCTGGAAACACCATATATTTT.

The chain joins TRBV29-1 to TRBJ2-2; the D is unclear. The CDR3 spans 13 residues. Germline V gene lookup returns CDR1 SQVTM and CDR2 ANQGSEA. Trimming took off 3 bases at V and 6 bases at J, with 11 bases between the two ends. CDR3 sequence (DNA): TGCAGCGTTGATCAGAATCAGCCCGGGGAGCTGTTTTTT. Translation: CSVDQNQPGELFF.

The chain is built from TRBV5-1 and TRBJ1-5; possibly TRBD1 for D (5 bases). Trimming stripped 4 bases from V and 6 bases from J, with 23 bases between. Germline CDR1 SGHRS, CDR2 YFSETQ. The CDR3 is 17 amino acids. CDR3 in amino acids: CASSPWTRPGQGQPQHF. The CDR3 nucleotides are TGCGCCAGCAGCCCTTGGACCAGACCGGGCCAGGGTCAGCCCCAGCATTTT.

The rearrangement uses TRBV9 and TRBJ2-7; D is unclear. The CDR3 length is 13 residues. Germline CDR1 and CDR2: SGDLS and YYNGEE. The V and J ends lost 0 bases and 3 bases respectively, with 7 bases between them. The CDR3 DNA reads as TGTGCCAGCAGCGTAGTCCCCAACTACGAGCAGTACTTC. It translates to CASSVVPNYEQYF.